This is a list of T cell receptor beta chains from one sample in a study of beta chain features in type 1 diabetes. Clones were read by immunoSEQ multiplex PCR, and TCRdb kept only the in-frame ones, dropping some. The sample includes 200,000 to 300,000 clones, 20% of them seen just once. The sample comprised naive CD4+ T cells from blood. The receptor set was obtained from a woman aged 40 to 49 with type 1 diabetes. CDR3s include the opening cysteine and the closing phenylalanine or tryptophan. Each record gives: clone size, D gene, J gene, V gene, CDR3 protein. D genes are given only for firm matches. For some rows the clone size is stated as once, few or many, or as a class when expanded; others skip it.

NA	NA	TRBJ1-2	TRBV18	CASSPESLYGYTF
NA	NA	TRBJ2-7	TRBV29-1	CSVGGGSYEQYF
NA	TRBD1	TRBJ1-2	TRBV28	CASRSLKQGRYGYTF
NA	TRBD1	TRBJ1-1	TRBV11-2	CASSKLQGVNTEAFF
NA	TRBD1	TRBJ2-5	TRBV6-6	CASSYSTGVETQYF
NA	NA	TRBJ2-7	TRBV30	CAWTSTQGPAYEQYF
few	NA	TRBJ1-2	TRBV30	CAWRLQGTYGYTF
NA	NA	TRBJ1-2	TRBV7-9	CASSPQRGYTF
few	NA	TRBJ2-7	TRBV28	CASSPGSVYPVEQYF
few	TRBD1	TRBJ2-3	TRBV15	CATSPWGGQGSDTQYF
NA	NA	TRBJ1-3	TRBV4-3	CASSQSSRADTIYF
once	NA	TRBJ1-6	TRBV18	CASSDPRFPGTLHF
NA	NA	TRBJ1-2	TRBV5-1	CASMAEPANYGYTF
few	TRBD2	TRBJ2-7	TRBV9	CASSVATSGTYEQYF
few	NA	TRBJ1-1	TRBV28	CASSSSWGQENTEAFF
few	TRBD1	TRBJ2-7	TRBV4-3	CASSQAAGTDYEQYF
few	NA	TRBJ1-1	TRBV11-2	CASSPWGGRDTEAFF
NA	NA	TRBJ1-5	TRBV7-2	CASSSPDYYSNQPQHF
few	NA	TRBJ2-3	TRBV5-1	CASSLVFAGGDTQYF
few	TRBD1	TRBJ2-7	TRBV5-4	CASSSWDRGGEQYF
once	NA	TRBJ2-3	TRBV29-1	CSVLWQGKSTDTQYF
NA	TRBD2	TRBJ2-1	TRBV2	CASRRGSSYNEQFF
few	NA	TRBJ2-6	TRBV6-5	CASRLLSGANVLTF
NA	NA	TRBJ1-1	TRBV4-3	CASSQRGRKGTEAFF
few	TRBD2	TRBJ2-2	TRBV15	CATLGPGGPNGELFF
NA	TRBD2	TRBJ2-5	TRBV29-1	CSVELAGGTQETQYF
NA	NA	TRBJ2-1	TRBV7-9	CASSFQSYNEQFF
few	NA	TRBJ2-6	TRBV4-2	CASSQFSFSGANVLTF
NA	NA	TRBJ1-1	TRBV19	CASSINGGTEAFF
NA	NA	TRBJ1-5	TRBV19	CASSRGVGPQHF
few	NA	TRBJ2-5	TRBV20-1	CSARAQETQYF
NA	TRBD1	TRBJ2-5	TRBV13	CASSYPQRGGHRETQYF
few	NA	TRBJ1-1	TRBV28	CASYRVGAFF
NA	NA	TRBJ2-2	TRBV7-3	CASRGDSSNTGELFF
NA	NA	TRBJ1-2	TRBV19	CASSSQGRTGYGYTF
NA	NA	TRBJ2-1	TRBV2	CASTIYNEQFF
NA	NA	TRBJ1-4	TRBV29-1	CSGRGGSNEKLFF
few	NA	TRBJ1-2	TRBV28	CASSLTENYGYTF
few	TRBD1	TRBJ1-1	TRBV29-1	CSARDREVTEAFF
NA	NA	TRBJ1-5	TRBV18	CASSPEVRNQPQHF
NA	TRBD1	TRBJ2-7	TRBV18	CASSPGQGISEQYF
NA	NA	TRBJ1-1	TRBV5-8	CASSLAPHGEAFF
NA	NA	TRBJ2-7	TRBV30	CAWSASFYEQYF
few	NA	TRBJ2-1	TRBV2	CASPADNEQFF
few	TRBD1	TRBJ2-3	TRBV5-1	CASSLGDRVLSGDTQYF
once	NA	TRBJ2-7	TRBV5-6	CASSRTGYEQYF
few	NA	TRBJ2-5	TRBV29-1	CSVEDGLIETQYF
few	TRBD1	TRBJ2-7	TRBV6-6	CASKDRGLREQYF
NA	TRBD1	TRBJ1-5	TRBV4-1	CASSPRGAVGNQPQHF
NA	NA	TRBJ2-7	TRBV14	CASSQWAHEQYF